Shown below are 7 T cell receptor beta chains from a single sample sequenced in a study of T cells after yellow fever vaccination. TCRdb fed the 5' RACE reads into MiXCR, producing one record per CDR3 protein. The profile covers approximately 550,000 distinct CDR3 sequences, with roughly 21% appearing a single time and around an eighth taken by the ten largest. Specimen: PBMCs, collected 15 days after the yellow fever booster vaccination. All receptors derive from a young man who received the YFV17D yellow fever vaccine.

This clonotype has only a few counts. V and J are TRBV24-1 and TRBJ1-5, with D perhaps matching TRBD1 (5 bases). CDR3 size: 14 residues. Germline CDR1 is KGHDR and CDR2 is SFDVKD. Trimming cost V 4 bases and J 7 bases, with 13 bases left between them. CDR3 loop: CATSDPGATQPQHF. CDR3 nucleotides: TGTGCCACCAGTGACCCCGGGGCCACGCAGCCCCAGCATTTT.

The J gene is TRBJ2-3, the V gene TRBV5-4; 8 bases are shared with TRBD2. J lost 5 bases, V lost 1 base, and 9 bases had no gene match. CDR1 and CDR2 (germline): SGHNT, YYREEE (reference sequence). The CDR3 runs 16 residues. Written as DNA, the CDR3 is TGTGCCAGCAGCTTGAACGCGGGAGGCCGAGGAGATACGCAGTATTTT. This gives the protein CASSLNAGGRGDTQYF.

The rearrangement uses TRBV5-5 and TRBJ2-1; 14 nucleotides match TRBD2. The CDR3 is 16 amino acids. CDR1 and CDR2 from the germline V gene are SGHKS and YYEKEE (reference sequence). V was clipped by 6 bases and J by 4 bases; unmatched bases: 6. In DNA, the CDR3 is TGTGCCAGCACCGGGACTAGCGGGAGTTGGTACAATGAGCAGTTCTTC. It is translated as CASTGTSGSWYNEQFF.

The genes are TRBV20-1 and TRBJ2-1; 7 bases are shared with TRBD1. The length of the CDR3 is 12 residues. J lost 8 bases, V lost 6 bases, and 7 bases had no gene match. Germline CDR1 is DFQATT and CDR2 is SNEGSKA (reference sequence). CDR3 in amino acids: CSAADRAYEQFF. In nucleotides, the CDR3 is TGCAGTGCCGCCGACAGGGCATATGAGCAGTTCTTC.

V usage is TRBV19 and J usage is TRBJ1-5, with D hard to call. V gave up 5 bases and J gave up 3 bases, with 8 bases separating them. This CDR3 spans 13 amino acids. The germline CDR1 and CDR2 sequences are LNHDA and SQIVND (reference sequence). This CDR3 is CASSANLNQPQHF. The CDR3 DNA reads as TGTGCCAGTAGTGCCAACCTCAATCAGCCCCAGCATTTT.

The chain combines TRBV7-9 with TRBJ2-1; D may be TRBD2 (5 bases). The CDR3 has 12 amino acids. The germline V gene has CDR1 SEHNR and CDR2 FQNEAQ (reference sequence). V gave up 5 bases and J gave up 6 bases, with 8 bases separating them. The CDR3 DNA is TGTGCCAGCAGCCCGGACTTCAATGAGCAGTTCTTC. This gives the protein CASSPDFNEQFF.

The J gene is TRBJ2-1, the V gene TRBV19, with 9 nucleotides matching TRBD1. The germline CDR1 and CDR2 sequences are LNHDA and SQIVND (reference sequence). With V trimmed by 5 bases and J by 6 bases, 8 bases remained unmatched. The length of the CDR3 is 15 residues. For the CDR3, the DNA is TGTGCCAGTAGTCTCGACAGGGGGTTTGTCAATGAGCAGTTCTTC. It codes for CASSLDRGFVNEQFF.